This T cell receptor beta chain stems from a study of cytomegalovirus exposure and HLA in healthy donors. The primer mix had 60 Vbeta and 13 Jbeta primers. The assay was immunoSEQ multiplex PCR, and TCRdb's table has in-frame clones only and misses some. Of approximately 150,000 clones in the sample, roughly 82% were seen once. Per the germline V gene, CDR1 is GTSNPN and CDR2 is SVGIG (reference sequence). CDR3 length: 13 amino acids. With 0 bases removed from V and 1 base from J, the gap between germline ends came to 6 bases. Donors were ostensibly healthy at sampling, although undocumented immune exposures were probable.

Sequencing input: PBMCs. This chain connects TRBV30 to TRBJ1-1; D is undetermined. This TCR derives from a woman in her 30s in good health and CMV-seronegative. The CDR3 is CAWSVGGNTEAFF. For the CDR3, the DNA is TGTGCCTGGAGTGTTGGAGGGAACACTGAAGCTTTCTTT.